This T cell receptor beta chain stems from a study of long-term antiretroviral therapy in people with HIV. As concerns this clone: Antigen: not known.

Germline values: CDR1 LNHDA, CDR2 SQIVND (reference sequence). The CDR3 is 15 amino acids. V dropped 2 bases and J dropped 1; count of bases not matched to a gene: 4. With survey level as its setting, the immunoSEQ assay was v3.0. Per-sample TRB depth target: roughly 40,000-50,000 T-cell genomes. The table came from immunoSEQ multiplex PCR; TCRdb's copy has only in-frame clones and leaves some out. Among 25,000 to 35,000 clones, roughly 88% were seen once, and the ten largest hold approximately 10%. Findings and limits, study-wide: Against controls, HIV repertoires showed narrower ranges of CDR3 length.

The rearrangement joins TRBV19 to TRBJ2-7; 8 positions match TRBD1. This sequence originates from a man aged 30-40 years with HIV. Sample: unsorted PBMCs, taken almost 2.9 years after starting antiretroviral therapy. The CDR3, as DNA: TGTGCCAGTAGTATAAAACAGGGGGTTTCCTACGAGCAGTACTTC. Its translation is CASSIKQGVSYEQYF.